This T cell receptor (beta chain) appears in the sequencing data of a study of shared clonotypes between healthy human individuals. The authors ran the assay at deep level. Only in-frame clones appear in the TCRdb table, and some are missing; sequencing was by immunoSEQ multiplex PCR. The sample records around 2,000,000 clones, 90% to 95% being singletons. Study-wide points: Non-shared clonotypes showed lower generation probabilities than clonotypes common to all four donors.

This CDR3 has 13 residues. V dropped 3 bases and J dropped 6 bases, with 12 bases sitting between them. Germline values: CDR1 KGHSH, CDR2 LQKENI. Within Nashville, Tennessee resided all donors, each a Caucasian adult. Concerning this clone itself: Its antigen is unknown.

This chain links TRBV18 with TRBJ2-7; weak D call: TRBD1 (5 bases). Source material: naive CD4+ T cells sorted from blood. Subset defined: CD45RA+ positively selected. The receptor comes from a man aged 18 to 30 in good health. The CDR3 spells CASSPTGYAEQYF. The CDR3 region has the DNA TGTGCCAGCTCACCCACAGGCTACGCCGAGCAGTACTTC.